The source of this T cell receptor beta chain is a study of blood T cell repertoires in COVID-19. Study details: The United States, Italy and Spain provided the acute and convalescent COVID-19 samples. Sources were T cells, B-cell-depleted T cells, or PBMCs; the material itself was cDNA or gDNA.

This CDR3 region has 14 residues. Germline V CDR1 and CDR2: MNHEY, SMNVEV (reference sequence). V lost 5 bases, J lost 4 bases, and 14 bases lay in between. Source study methods: Amplification of reference gene primers provided the estimated nucleated cell counts. Sequencing used immunoSEQ multiplex PCR; TCRdb keeps in-frame clones, though not all of them. V and J calls plus clone size are reproduced from that table; the DNA served to infer D and trimming. The sample lists 120,000 or so clones, 60% to 80% occurring once. The clonotype was recovered from a man in his 60s with acute or convalescent COVID-19. The chain has TRBV27 and TRBJ1-2; tentative D call: TRBD1 (6 bases). The sample taken for sequencing was peripheral blood. In DNA, the CDR3 is TGTGCCAGCAGTCCACCCAACAGGGCCTATGGCTACACCTTC. Its translation: CASSPPNRAYGYTF.